This T cell receptor beta chain derives from a study of post-analysis software for immune sequencing data (dated by TCRdb to the mid-2010s). In the study overall: Recorded disease courses included relapsing-remitting, secondary progressive and progressive-relapsing multiple sclerosis, with some patients lacking subtype annotation. A subset of samples was prepared in parallel using single-end sample barcoding, then pooled and co-amplified after Illumina adapter ligation. The patient repertoires were compared against approximately eleven previously published healthy control repertoires obtained from donors aged roughly 6 to 28 years. The research as a whole found: Multiple sclerosis patients had significantly lower normalized Chao1 diversity than controls, a result that suggests substantial peripheral T-cell clonal expansion. When samples were clustered directly using the F measure, samples prepared in the same batch co-clustered strongly, which prompted a batch-effect correction. The multiple sclerosis patient group was slightly younger than the control group.

To demonstrate the VDJtools post-analysis software, TCR beta repertoires were profiled from the peripheral blood of 13 young patients with multiple sclerosis. The multiple sclerosis patients were children and adolescents between roughly 6 and 15 years of age. Points on this clonotype: Its antigen specificity is not known. No base-level quality is on record; no much larger clone is a single base apart.

The library was built by means of PCR. The sequencer listed for this sample is Illumina HiSeq 2500. Unique molecular identifiers were incorporated into TCR beta cDNA libraries to reduce PCR and sequencing biases. Every 1 to 10 million input T cells yielded some 500,000 cDNA molecules, meaning each molecule approximated one T cell. Patient libraries were prepared and sequenced with the same protocol used for the earlier healthy control dataset. Samples belonging to the same batch were prepared together, multiplexed and sequenced on a shared HiSeq lane. In the original analysis: MIGEC handled the raw barcoded reads, throwing out single-read molecular identifier groups before consensus assembly and CDR3 extraction. Clonotype tables were post-analysed with VDJtools, and diversity was normalized by down-sampling all datasets to the smallest sample size. In repertoire overlap clustering, CDR3 amino acid sequences, but not nucleotide sequences, were matched to correct batch-related cross-sample contamination. TCRdb's own reprocessing of the public reads used fastp at Q25 and MiXCR and kept productive beta chains. Under each unique CDR3 protein, matching rows form one entry showing the most common genes and DNA. TCRdb's processing, not the study's, gives the V and J calls here. For this sample the table gives a few hundred thousand distinct CDR3 sequences, of which around 40% were detected only once. The ten biggest clones cover over 10% of the sample.

Sequencing used blood. The TCR comes from a girl under 18 with multiple sclerosis.

The CDR3 is CASSFGVSTYNEQFF. In nucleotides, the sequence is TGTGCCAGCAGCTTTGGGGTTTCCACCTACAATGAGCAGTTCTTC. The sequence is built from TRBV7-2 and TRBJ2-1; no confident D gene assignment can be made. The CDR3 runs 15 amino acids, cysteine and phenylalanine included. CDR3 DNA is the only sequence kept; it has 45 bases, read in frame from the first base. Between the V and J ends, shortened by 3 bases and 2 bases respectively, the junction contains 11 bases. CDR1 and CDR2 are drawn from the germline V gene: SGHTA, FQGNSA.